This T cell receptor (beta chain) is from a study of vaccination and CD4 T cells after COVID-19. As for the study in general: Convalescent individuals numbered four females and six males, two being Hispanic. Control cultures were supplied with a CEFX pool, an HIV-1 Nef pool, or no peptide at all.

Study-wide points: From around 19 to 38, the median of SARS-CoV-2-reactive clonotypes rose without reaching significance.

From germline, CDR1 is MDHEN and CDR2 SYDVKM. The CDR3 contains 15 residues. The V end lost 6 bases, the J end lost 2 bases, and 16 bases lay between the germline ends. Described treatment: approximately 9-day PBMC culture with coronavirus spike peptide pools or control peptides (ViraFEST assay). At the Johns Hopkins FTIC core, DNA taken from cultured CD4+ T cells was sequenced by way of the Oncomine TCR Beta short-read assay. Using its own MiXCR run on the PCR reads, TCRdb lists one record per CDR3 protein. Of about 12,000 distinct CDR3 sequences listed, about 50% are singletons. A note on this clonotype: Its target is not known.

Input material: CD4+ T cells from blood, cultured in vitro. The TCR originated in a human donor who had recovered from COVID-19. The chain has TRBV28 and TRBJ1-2; D remains unclear. CDR3 coding DNA: TGTGCCAGCAGCGTCGGGAGGGCCCACAACTATGGCTACACCTTC. Translating gives CASSVGRAHNYGYTF.